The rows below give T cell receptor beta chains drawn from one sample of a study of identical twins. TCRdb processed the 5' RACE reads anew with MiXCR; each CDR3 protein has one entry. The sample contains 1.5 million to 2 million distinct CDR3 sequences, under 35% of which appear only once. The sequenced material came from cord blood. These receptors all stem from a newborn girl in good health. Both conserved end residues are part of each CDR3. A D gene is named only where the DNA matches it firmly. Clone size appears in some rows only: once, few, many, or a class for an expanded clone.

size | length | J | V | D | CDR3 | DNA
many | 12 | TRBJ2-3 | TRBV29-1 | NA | CSVWTGTDTQYF | TGCAGCGTCTGGACAGGCACAGATACGCAGTATTTT
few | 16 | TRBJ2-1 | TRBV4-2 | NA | CASSRQSGASYNEQFF | TGTGCCAGCAGCCGCCAATCAGGGGCCTCCTACAATGAGCAGTTCTTC
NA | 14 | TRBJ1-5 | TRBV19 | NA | CASSIRDTGQPQHF | TGTGCCAGTAGCATCAGGGACACGGGACAGCCCCAGCATTTT
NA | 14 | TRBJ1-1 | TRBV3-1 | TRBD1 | CASSQGRGGPEAFF | TGTGCCAGCAGCCAAGGGAGAGGGGGCCCTGAAGCTTTCTTT
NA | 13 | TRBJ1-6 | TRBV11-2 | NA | CASSLGRGLPLHF | TGTGCCAGCAGCTTAGGGCGGGGATTGCCCCTCCACTTT
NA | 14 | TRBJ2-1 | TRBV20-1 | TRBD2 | CSARVLAGGYEQFF | TGCAGTGCTAGAGTACTAGCGGGAGGGTATGAGCAGTTCTTC
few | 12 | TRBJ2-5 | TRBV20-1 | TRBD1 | CSALRTGETQYF | TGCAGTGCCCTTCGGACAGGGGAGACCCAGTACTTC
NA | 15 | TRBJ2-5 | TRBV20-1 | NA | CSARDVYGSNQPQYF | TGCAGTGCTAGAGATGTATACGGTAGCAATCAGCCCCAGTACTTC
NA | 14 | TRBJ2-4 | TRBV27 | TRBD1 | CASRAGGGKNIQYF | TGTGCCAGCCGCGCAGGGGGCGGTAAAAACATTCAGTACTTC
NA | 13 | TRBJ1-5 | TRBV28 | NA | CASRWGPNQPQHF | TGTGCCAGCAGGTGGGGCCCTAATCAGCCCCAGCATTTT
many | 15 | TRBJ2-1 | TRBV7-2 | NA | CASSFTTFSYNEQFF | TGTGCCAGCAGCTTTACTACCTTCTCCTACAATGAGCAGTTCTTC
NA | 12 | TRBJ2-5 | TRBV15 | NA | CATSRLSGLQYF | NA
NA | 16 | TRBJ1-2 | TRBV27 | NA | CASSLGPAPSNYGYTF | TGTGCCAGCAGTTTAGGACCGGCACCCTCTAACTATGGCTACACCTTC
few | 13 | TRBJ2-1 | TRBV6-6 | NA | CASSYQPSNEQFF | TGTGCCAGCAGTTACCAGCCGAGCAATGAGCAGTTCTTC
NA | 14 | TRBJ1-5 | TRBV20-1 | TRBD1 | CRAARTGDGQPQHF | TGCAGGGCTGCTAGGACAGGGGACGGTCAGCCCCAGCATTTT
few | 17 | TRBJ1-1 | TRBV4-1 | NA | CASSRTVTGLMNTEAFF | TGCGCCAGCAGCCGGACTGTCACAGGGCTAATGAACACTGAAGCTTTCTTT
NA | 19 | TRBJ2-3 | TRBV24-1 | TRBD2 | CATSDLQGISGRITDTQYF | TGTGCCACCAGTGATTTGCAGGGGATTAGCGGGAGGATCACAGATACGCAGTATTTT
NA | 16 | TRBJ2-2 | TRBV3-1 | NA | CASSILARTNTGELFF | TGTGCCAGCAGCATCCTAGCGAGAACGAACACCGGGGAGCTGTTTTTT
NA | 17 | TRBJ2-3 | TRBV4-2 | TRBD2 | CASSQASSGGATDTQYF | TGTGCCAGCAGCCAAGCTTCTAGCGGGGGGGCCACAGATACGCAGTATTTT
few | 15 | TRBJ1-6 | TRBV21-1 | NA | CASSKTGWANSPLHF | TGTGCCAGCAGCAAGACAGGGTGGGCCAATTCACCCCTCCACTTT
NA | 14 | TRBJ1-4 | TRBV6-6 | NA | CASSPEKGREKLFF | TGTGCCAGCAGCCCGGAGAAGGGCAGGGAAAAACTGTTTTTT
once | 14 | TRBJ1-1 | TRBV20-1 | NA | CSAQQQSVRTEAFF | TGCAGTGCCCAACAGCAGAGCGTTCGCACTGAAGCTTTCTTT
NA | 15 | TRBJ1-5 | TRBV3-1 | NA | CASSMGGSSNQPQHF | TGTGCCAGCAGCATGGGGGGGTCTAGCAATCAGCCCCAGCATTTT
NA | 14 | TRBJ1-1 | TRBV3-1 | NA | CASSQATVNTEAFF | TGTGCCAGCAGCCAAGCTACCGTGAACACTGAAGCTTTCTTT
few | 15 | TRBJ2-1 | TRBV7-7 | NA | CASSLTGVGYNEQFF | TGTGCCAGCAGCCTTACGGGGGTGGGGTACAATGAGCAGTTCTTC
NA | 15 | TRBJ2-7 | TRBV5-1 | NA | CASSRVGSPSYEQYF | TGCGCCAGCAGCCGGGTCGGGAGTCCCTCCTACGAGCAGTACTTC
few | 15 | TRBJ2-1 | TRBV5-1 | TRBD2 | CASSSLASGHNEQFF | TGCGCCAGCAGCTCGTTGGCTAGCGGACACAATGAGCAGTTCTTC
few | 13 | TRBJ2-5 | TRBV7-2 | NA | CASSRRKGETQYF | TGTGCCAGCAGCCGCCGGAAGGGAGAGACCCAGTACTTC
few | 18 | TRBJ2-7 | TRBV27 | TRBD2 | CASSLRGLAGGIVYEQYF | TGTGCCAGCAGTTTACGCGGACTAGCGGGAGGAATTGTCTACGAGCAGTACTTC
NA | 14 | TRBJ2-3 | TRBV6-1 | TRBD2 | CASSGGGGADTQYF | TGTGCCAGCAGTGGCGGGGGGGGCGCAGATACGCAGTATTTT
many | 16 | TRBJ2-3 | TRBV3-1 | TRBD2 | CASSQDGTSRTDTQYF | TGTGCCAGCAGCCAAGATGGGACTAGTCGCACAGATACGCAGTATTTT
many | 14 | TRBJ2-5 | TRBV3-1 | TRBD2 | CASSPLAGKETQYF | TGTGCCAGCAGCCCACTAGCGGGCAAAGAGACCCAGTACTTC
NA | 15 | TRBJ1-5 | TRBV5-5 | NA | CASSLITGLGQPQHF | TGTGCCAGCAGCTTGATTACAGGGCTAGGGCAGCCCCAGCATTTT
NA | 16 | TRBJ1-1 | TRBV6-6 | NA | CASSYVASGGDTEAFF | TGTGCCAGCAGTTACGTCGCTTCCGGGGGGGACACTGAAGCTTTCTTT
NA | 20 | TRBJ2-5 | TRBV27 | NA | CASSLYRRGGRKGFQETQYF | TGTGCCAGCAGTTTATATCGACGGGGAGGACGAAAAGGGTTCCAAGAGACCCAGTACTTC
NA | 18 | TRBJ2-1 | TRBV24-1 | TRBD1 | CATSDSAATGGQYNEQFF | TGTGCCACCAGTGATTCCGCTGCGACAGGGGGCCAGTACAATGAGCAGTTCTTC
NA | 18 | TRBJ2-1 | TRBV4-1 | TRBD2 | CASSPSAGGRISYNEQFF | TGCGCCAGCAGCCCGAGCGCGGGGGGGCGCATCTCCTACAATGAGCAGTTCTTC
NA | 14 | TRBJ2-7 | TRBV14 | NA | CASSQVRGAYEQYF | TGTGCCAGCAGCCAAGTCAGGGGAGCTTACGAGCAGTACTTC
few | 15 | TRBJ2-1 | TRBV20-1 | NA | CSAIGSEVSYDEQFF | TGCAGTGCTATCGGTAGCGAGGTCAGTTACGATGAGCAGTTCTTC
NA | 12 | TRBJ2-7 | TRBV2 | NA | CASRARVNEQYF | TGTGCCAGCAGGGCTCGTGTAAACGAGCAGTACTTC
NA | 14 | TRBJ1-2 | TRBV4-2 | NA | CANSQGQTNYGYTF | TGTGCCAACAGCCAAGGGCAGACTAACTATGGCTACACCTTC
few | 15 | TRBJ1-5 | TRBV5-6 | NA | CASSLMRQGTTPQHF | TGTGCCAGCAGCTTGATGCGGCAGGGGACAACGCCCCAGCATTTT
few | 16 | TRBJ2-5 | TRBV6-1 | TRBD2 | CASSPWPRLALETQYF | TGTGCCAGCAGTCCCTGGCCCCGACTAGCGTTAGAGACCCAGTACTTC
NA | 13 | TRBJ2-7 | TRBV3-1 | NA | CASSQMPQGEQYF | TGTGCCAGCAGCCAAATGCCCCAGGGGGAGCAGTACTTC
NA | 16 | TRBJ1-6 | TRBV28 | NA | CASSSGTSSYNSPLHF | TGTGCCAGCAGTTCCGGTACGAGCTCCTATAATTCACCCCTCCACTTT
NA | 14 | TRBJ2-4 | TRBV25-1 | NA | CASSELAGKNIQYF | TGTGCCAGCAGTGAATTGGCAGGGAAAAACATTCAGTACTTC
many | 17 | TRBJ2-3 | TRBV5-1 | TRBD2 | CASRPNPAGVNADTQYF | TGCGCCAGCAGGCCCAATCCAGCGGGGGTAAATGCAGATACGCAGTATTTT
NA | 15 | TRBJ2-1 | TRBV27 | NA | CASSWLASLDNEQFF | TGTGCCAGCAGTTGGCTGGCCTCGCTCGACAATGAGCAGTTCTTC
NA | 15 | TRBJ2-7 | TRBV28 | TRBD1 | CASPAAKQGDNEQYF | TGTGCCAGCCCTGCCGCCAAACAGGGGGACAATGAGCAGTACTTC
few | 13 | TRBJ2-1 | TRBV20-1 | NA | CSARVRANNEQFF | TGCAGTGCTAGAGTGAGGGCCAACAATGAGCAGTTCTTC
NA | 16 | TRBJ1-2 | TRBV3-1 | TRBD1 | CASSQAGTGKNYGYTF | TGTGCCAGCAGCCAAGCCGGGACAGGGAAAAACTATGGCTACACCTTC
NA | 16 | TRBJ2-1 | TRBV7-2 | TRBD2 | CASRGASGGATGEQFF | TGTGCCAGCAGGGGTGCTTCCGGGGGGGCTACGGGGGAGCAGTTCTTC
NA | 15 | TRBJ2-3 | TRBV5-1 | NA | CAGSPHGVSTDTQYF | TGCGCCGGCAGCCCGCACGGGGTTAGCACAGATACGCAGTATTTT
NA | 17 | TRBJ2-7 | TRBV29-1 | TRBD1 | CSVPYIRGQSSYNEQYF | TGCAGCGTTCCTTATATCAGGGGGCAAAGCTCCTACAATGAGCAGTACTTC
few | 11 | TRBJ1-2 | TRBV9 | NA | CASSANGGYTF | TGTGCCAGCAGCGCCAACGGTGGCTACACCTTC